This entry lists 22 T cell receptor beta chains sequenced from one sample in a study of beta chain features in type 1 diabetes (dated by TCRdb to 2016 to 2019). These receptors' targets are unknown. Results the study describes overall, beyond this receptor: A moderate but significant shortening of TCRB CDR3 length was observed in type 1 diabetes patients in all four CD4+ subsets.

The library was generated by the immunoSEQ multiplex PCR assay. The entire isolated RNA was reverse transcribed using the High Capacity cDNA Reverse Transcription Kit, and thus expressed TCRB transcripts were sequenced. The clones in this table, taken by TCRdb from immuneACCESS, are in-frame only. Not every clone is retained; where verified, under half of the shortfall comes from an unresolved V gene, and the cause of the rest is unknown. This sample has hundreds of thousands of clones in its table, and 13% of those were observed once. 0.022% of the sample lies in the top ten. Sequenced material: naive CD4+ T cells from blood. The intended sense of this specimen's cell subset or site label: true naive CD4+ T cells. All receptors derive from a man younger than 35 with type 1 diabetes.

The chain employs TRBV11-2 and TRBJ2-5; TRBD2 agrees at 7 bases. V lost 7 bases and J lost 1; bases outside the gene matches: 6. CDR1 and CDR2 (germline): SGHAT, FQNNGV. This CDR3 has 14 amino acids. CDR3: CASTIAGLQETQYF. In DNA, the CDR3 is TGTGCCAGCACTATAGCGGGTCTCCAAGAGACCCAGTACTTC.

This clone has a handful of counts. The rearrangement joins TRBV19 to TRBJ1-1; 7 nucleotides line up with TRBD1. CDR3 length equals 15 residues. Germline CDR1 and CDR2: LNHDA and SQIVND (reference sequence). Trimming at V came to 0 bases and at J to 6 bases, leaving 7 bases not matched to a gene. CDR3 sequence (DNA): TGTGCCAGTAGTATAGACCACGGGACAGTAGCTGAAGCTTTCTTT. This codes for CASSIDHGTVAEAFF.

On this clone: This CDR3 is also generated by other DNA sequences in the sample. The V call is TRBV30, the J call TRBJ2-5, with D tentatively TRBD2 (5 bases). V was trimmed by 0 bases and J by 0 bases, leaving 5 bases between them. The germline CDR1 and CDR2 sequences are GTSNPN and SVGIG (reference sequence). The CDR3 totals 13 residues. The CDR3 DNA reads as TGTGCCTGGAGTGTCGGGGACCAAGAGACCCAGTACTTC. Its translation: CAWSVGDQETQYF.

The V call is TRBV7-6, the J call TRBJ1-1, with 7 bases lining up with TRBD1. The germline CDR1 and CDR2 sequences are SGHVS and FNYEAQ. V shed 0 bases, J shed 4 bases, and the junction held 11 bases outside the gene matches. The CDR3 length is 17 residues. The CDR3 DNA follows: TGTGCCAGCAGCTTAGCGCTCAGACAGGGTTTTCGCACTGAAGCTTTCTTT. Its protein product is CASSLALRQGFRTEAFF.

This chain joins TRBV5-1 and TRBJ2-5; 12 bases are shared with TRBD2. The germline gives CDR1 SGHRS, CDR2 YFSETQ. The CDR3 totals 17 residues. V shed 0 bases and J 3 bases; nucleotides not matched to a gene: 6. CDR3 loop: CASSLEPGLAGKETQYF. The CDR3 region has the DNA TGCGCCAGCAGCTTGGAGCCGGGACTAGCGGGTAAAGAGACCCAGTACTTC.

The chain uses TRBV28 and TRBJ1-2, with a weak D call TRBD1 (6 bases). The CDR3 spans 16 residues. Germline V gene lookup returns CDR1 MDHEN and CDR2 SYDVKM. The V end was cut by 5 bases, the J end by 6 bases, with 22 bases between. The chain's CDR3 is CASSTIARGLWDGYTF. CDR3 in DNA: TGTGCCAGCAGTACTATCGCCAGGGGACTGTGGGATGGCTACACCTTC.

The sample holds a few counts of this clone. V gene TRBV18 combines with J gene TRBJ1-3, with unresolved D. CDR1 and CDR2 (germline): KGHSH, LQKENI. The CDR3 runs to 15 residues. V lost 2 bases, J lost 3 bases, and 11 bases lay in between. CDR3 sequence reads: CASSPREVDGNTIYF. CDR3 nucleotides: TGTGCCAGCTCACCAAGGGAGGTGGATGGAAACACCATATATTTT. Together with reference TRBV18 and TRBJ1-3, the CDR3 gives the full variable domain: NAGVMQNPRHLVRRRGQEARLRCSPMKGHSHVYWYRQLPEEGLKFMVYLQKENIIDESGMPKERFSAEFPKEGPSILRIQQVVRGDSAAYFCASSPREVDGNTIYFGEGSWLTVV.

The chain combines TRBV7-2 with TRBJ1-3, with D unresolved. Germline CDR1 and CDR2: SGHTA and FQGNSA. The CDR3 is 16 amino acids. The V gene lost 6 bases and the J gene lost 0 bases, with 15 bases spanning the gap. The DNA for the CDR3 is TGTGCCAGCAGTCCGCCCCCCAGGAGCTCTGGAAACACCATATATTTT. It is translated as CASSPPPRSSGNTIYF.

This chain joins TRBV7-9 and TRBJ1-4; D is uncertain. The V gene lost 8 bases and the J gene lost 2 bases, with 12 bases spanning the gap. CDR1 SEHNR and CDR2 FQNEAQ come from the germline V gene (reference sequence). The CDR3 consists of 14 residues. Here the CDR3 DNA reads TGTGCCAGCCAAGACGGGTTCACTAATGAAAAACTGTTTTTT. The encoded protein is CASQDGFTNEKLFF. Using reference TRBV7-9 and TRBJ1-4 for the parts outside the CDR3, the full variable domain is DTGVSQNPRHKITKRGQNVTFRCDPISEHNRLYWYRQTLGQGPEFLTYFQNEAQLEKSRLLSDRFSAERPKGSFSTLEIQRTEQGDSAMYLCASQDGFTNEKLFFGSGTQLSVL.

This chain links TRBV6-5 with TRBJ1-2; maybe TRBD1 (6 bases). Germline CDR1 and CDR2: MNHEY and SVGAGI. The V and J ends lost 6 bases and 5 bases respectively, with 19 bases between them. The CDR3 is 15 residues long. The CDR3 sequence is CASRGGWAASYGYTF. CDR3 bases: TGTGCCAGCAGGGGGGGCTGGGCAGCATCTTATGGCTACACCTTC.

The chain is built from TRBV12-5 and TRBJ2-3; possible D gene TRBD1, 6 bases. Germline loops: CDR1 LGHNT, CDR2 FRNRAP. V lost 1 base, J lost 10 bases, and 12 bases lay in between. The CDR3 is 13 residues long. Here the CDR3 reads CASGLEQGTAQYF. The CDR3 DNA reads TGTGCTAGTGGTTTGGAACAGGGCACAGCGCAGTATTTT.

This clone was recorded a few times. The chain joins TRBV9 to TRBJ2-3; 9 nucleotides match TRBD1. This CDR3 spans 16 amino acids. The junction had 6 bases not matched to a gene; V was cut back by 3 bases and J by 1 base. Germline V gene sequence: CDR1 SGDLS, CDR2 YYNGEE. The CDR3 DNA is TGTGCCAGCAGCGCGGGGACAGGGAGGGGCACAGATACGCAGTATTTT. This translates into CASSAGTGRGTDTQYF.

This rearrangement joins TRBV23-1 to TRBJ2-7, with 8 bases matching TRBD1. TRBV23-1 is an ORF; its function is uncertain. CDR3 size: 17 residues. V was clipped by 6 bases and J by 1 base; unmatched bases: 14. The CDR3 here is CASRRRCGQGASYEQYF. In nucleotides, the CDR3 is TGCGCCAGCAGGCGACGTTGTGGGCAGGGGGCGTCCTACGAGCAGTACTTC.

The chain combines TRBV19 with TRBJ2-7; weak D call: TRBD1 (6 bases). This CDR3 comprises 13 residues. Trimming removed 5 bases from V and 1 base from J, with 9 bases in between. Germline values: CDR1 LNHDA, CDR2 SQIVND (reference sequence). This chain's CDR3 is CASSPGQSYEQYF. DNA for the CDR3: TGTGCCAGTAGTCCTGGACAGTCCTACGAGCAGTACTTC.

This clone turned up a few times. The chain links TRBV6-1 to TRBJ2-3, with 9 bases identical to TRBD1. The CDR3 is made up of 14 amino acids. Germline V CDR1 and CDR2: MNHNS, SASEGT. V shed 7 bases, J shed 4 bases, and the junction held 6 bases outside the gene matches. The CDR3 reads CASTTGGGADTQYF. The CDR3 coding sequence is TGTGCCAGCACTACAGGGGGCGGAGCAGATACGCAGTATTTT.

Here the CDR3 reads CAISESGLNTGELFF. CDR3 DNA sequence: TGTGCCATCAGTGAGTCTGGACTAAACACCGGGGAGCTGTTTTTT. The chain links TRBV10-3 to TRBJ2-2, with a weak D call TRBD2 (6 bases). The V end lost 0 bases, the J end lost 2 bases, and 7 bases lay between the germline ends. The CDR3 is 15 residues long. Germline loops: CDR1 ENHRY, CDR2 SYGVKD.

This clone was recorded a few times. The rearrangement links TRBV7-2 to TRBJ1-5, with D unclear. The germline V gene encodes CDR1 SGHTA and CDR2 FQGNSA. This CDR3 is built from 15 residues. V was shortened by 1 base and J by 0 bases, with 7 bases between the two germline ends. CDR3 in amino acids: CASSLEDFSNQPQHF. The CDR3 nucleotides read TGTGCCAGCAGCTTAGAAGACTTTAGCAATCAGCCCCAGCATTTT. The full variable domain, rest sourced from reference TRBV7-2 and TRBJ1-5, is GAGVSQSPSNKVTEKGKDVELRCDPISGHTALYWYRQSLGQGLEFLIYFQGNSAPDKSGLPSDRFSAERTGGSVSTLTIQRTQQEDSAVYLCASSLEDFSNQPQHFGDGTRLSIL.

There are a few counts of this clone. The V gene is TRBV7-9, the J gene TRBJ2-5, with 9 bases that match TRBD2. Germline trimming cut 0 bases from V and 3 bases from J; bases unmatched to any gene: 2. The germline CDR1 and CDR2 sequences are SEHNR and FQNEAQ (reference sequence). The CDR3 covers 15 residues. CDR3 protein: CASSLASGGKETQYF. The CDR3 coding sequence is TGTGCCAGCAGCTTAGCTAGCGGGGGAAAAGAGACCCAGTACTTC.

This clone was seen only a few times. The rearrangement links TRBV30 to TRBJ1-5; D not resolved. Deletions cut 8 bases from V and 0 bases from J, with 17 bases between. The CDR3 is 15 residues long. Germline V CDR1 and CDR2: GTSNPN, SVGIG (reference sequence). In DNA, the CDR3 is TGTGCCCCACTGGCGCTCAGCAATAGCAATCAGCCCCAGCATTTT. Translation gives CAPLALSNSNQPQHF.

The V and J genes are TRBV29-1 and TRBJ2-2, with 11 nucleotides matching TRBD1. The length of the CDR3 is 15 residues. Per the germline V gene, CDR1 is SQVTM and CDR2 is ANQGSEA. Trimming removed 3 bases from V and 5 bases from J; junction bases left unmatched: 5. The chain's CDR3 is CSVDLGTGGTGELFF. The CDR3 nucleotides are TGCAGCGTTGATTTGGGGACAGGGGGAACCGGGGAGCTGTTTTTT.

The rearrangement joins TRBV7-9 to TRBJ1-4; D unclear. Trimming left V 3 bases short and J 8 bases short, with 13 bases between. The CDR3 has 14 residues. Per the germline V gene, CDR1 is SEHNR and CDR2 is FQNEAQ (reference sequence). The CDR3 protein is CASSFSGDREKLFF. For the CDR3, the DNA is TGTGCCAGCAGCTTCTCTGGGGATAGGGAAAAACTGTTTTTT.

This clone was seen a few times. The chain combines TRBV27 with TRBJ2-7; TRBD2 aligns across 7 bases. The CDR3 is made up of 20 amino acids. CDR1 and CDR2 from the germline V gene are MNHEY and SMNVEV (reference sequence). V lost 1 base, J lost 3 bases, and 21 bases stayed unmatched. DNA of the CDR3: TGTGCCAGCAGTTTATATCCCCTGTCCGAGGGGTCTAGCGGAGGCTACGAGCAGTACTTC. It codes for CASSLYPLSEGSSGGYEQYF.